A selection of T cell receptor beta chains follows, all from one sample in a study of blood T cells in healthy people across ages. TCRdb ran MiXCR on the 5' RACE reads and lists one entry per CDR3 protein. The sample records 730,000 or so distinct CDR3 sequences, roughly 44% being singletons. The sequenced material came from blood. The receptors derive from a woman aged 60 to 75 in good health. The CDR3 runs from the conserved cysteine through the conserved F or W. D genes are given only for firm matches. Size is stated for part of the rows, as once, few or many counts, or as a class when the clone is expanded.

d_gene	j_gene	abundance	v_gene	CDR3nt	CDR3aa
TRBD2	TRBJ2-1	many	TRBV20-1	TGCAGTGCCCCGGGACTAGCGTTGACTAATGAGCAGTTCTTC	CSAPGLALTNEQFF
TRBD1	TRBJ1-2	few	TRBV7-3	TGTGCCAGCAGCAACCCGGGGACAGGGGAATATGGCTACACCTTC	CASSNPGTGEYGYTF
TRBD2	TRBJ2-1	few	TRBV18	TGTGCCAGCTCACCACCCAATAGCGGGGACAATGAGCAGTTCTTC	CASSPPNSGDNEQFF
TRBD1	TRBJ1-1	-	TRBV10-3	TGTGCCATTGGACAGGGGGCTTCAGCTGAAGCTTTCTTT	CAIGQGASAEAFF
-	TRBJ2-1	-	TRBV24-1	TGTGCCACCAGTGATCCGGGACAGACTGGCGGGGAGACCCAGTTCTTC	CATSDPGQTGGETQFF
TRBD2	TRBJ2-1	-	TRBV5-1	TGCGCCAGCAGCTTGGCCGCCGGGGGACTAGCGGGAGTGAATTACAATGAGCAGTTCTTC	CASSLAAGGLAGVNYNEQFF
TRBD1	TRBJ1-1	-	TRBV20-1	TGCAGTGCTAGAGCCCAGGGGGCTATCAACACTGAAGCTTTCTTT	CSARAQGAINTEAFF
-	TRBJ2-7	-	TRBV6-1	TGTGCCAGCAGGCGCGGCTCGGGCTCCTACGAGCAGTACTTC	CASRRGSGSYEQYF
-	TRBJ2-1	-	TRBV4-2	TGTGCCAGCAGCCAAGATTTCGGCGGGATTGGTATCAACAATGAGCAGTTCTTC	CASSQDFGGIGINNEQFF
-	TRBJ2-1	-	TRBV20-1	TGCAGTGCTAATAAGGGCCCTTCCTACAATGAGCAGTTCTTC	CSANKGPSYNEQFF
TRBD2	TRBJ2-1	few	TRBV12-3/TRBV12-4	TGTGCCAGCAGTCTGGGACTAGCGGGAGCAGGTTGGGATGAGCAGTTCTTC	CASSLGLAGAGWDEQFF
-	TRBJ2-3	-	TRBV6-1	TGTGCCAGCAGGCCAGGGGTTGGGGTAGATACGCAGTATTTT	CASRPGVGVDTQYF
TRBD1	TRBJ2-5	few	TRBV28	TGTGCCAGCAGTCCTTCGGACAGGTGGGGAGAGACCCAGTACTTC	CASSPSDRWGETQYF
TRBD1	TRBJ2-7	-	TRBV29-1	TGCAGCGTTGAAGATGGGGACAGGTTTTGCGAGCAGTACTTC	CSVEDGDRFCEQYF
-	TRBJ1-2	-	TRBV6-2/TRBV6-3	TGTGCCAGCAGTTATCCGGCCGGCTACACCTTC	CASSYPAGYTF
TRBD1	TRBJ1-2	few	TRBV27	TGTGCCAGCAGTTTAACCCCGGGACAGGGGTATGGCTACACCTTC	CASSLTPGQGYGYTF
-	TRBJ1-2	-	TRBV12-3/TRBV12-4	TGTGCCAGCAGACCCGGCTATTATGGCTACACCTTC	CASRPGYYGYTF
-	TRBJ2-7	many	TRBV12-3/TRBV12-4	TGTGCCAGCAGTTTTCAGGGTTCCTCCTACGAGCAGTACTTC	CASSFQGSSYEQYF
TRBD2	TRBJ2-2	-	TRBV6-5	TGTGCCAGCAGGAATCGACTAGCGAGGAACACCGGGGAGCTGTTTTTT	CASRNRLARNTGELFF
-	TRBJ1-2	-	TRBV4-2	TGTGCCAGCAACCCGGAGGGGGGGGGTGACTATGGCTACACCTTC	CASNPEGGGDYGYTF
-	TRBJ2-7	-	TRBV11-2	TGTGCCAGTCAGACCCAGGAGGCCGCCTACGAGCAGTACTTC	CASQTQEAAYEQYF
TRBD1	TRBJ2-7	-	TRBV9	TGTGCCAGCAGCCCGACCTGGACAGGAACCTACGAGCAGTACTTC	CASSPTWTGTYEQYF
-	TRBJ2-2	few	TRBV10-3	TGTGCCATCAGTGATCCCCACCAGGGAACCAACACCGGGGAGCTGTTTTTT	CAISDPHQGTNTGELFF
-	TRBJ1-5	-	TRBV20-1	TGCAGTGCCGAGGGCCCGGGGCCCAATCAGCCCCAGCATTTT	CSAEGPGPNQPQHF
TRBD2	TRBJ2-1	-	TRBV27	TGTGCCAGCAGACCTAGCGGGAGAGAGCAGTTCTTC	CASRPSGREQFF
-	TRBJ1-2	few	TRBV25-1	TGTGCCAGCAGTGAATGGGGCAGCTACTATGGCTACACCTTC	CASSEWGSYYGYTF
-	TRBJ2-1	few	TRBV9	TGTGCCAGCAGCAACCGGGACACATCCGGGGGGCAGTTCTTC	CASSNRDTSGGQFF
-	TRBJ2-5	few	TRBV7-9	TGTGCCACCCACGATGAGACAGCAAAGTACTTC	CATHDETAKYF
-	TRBJ2-7	-	TRBV3-1	TGTGCCAGCAGCCACCTGACCCTACCCTACGAGCAGTACTTC	CASSHLTLPYEQYF
-	TRBJ1-5	-	TRBV12-3/TRBV12-4	TGTGCCAGCAGTGTCCGGGAGAGCAATCAGCCCCAGCATTTT	CASSVRESNQPQHF
TRBD2	TRBJ2-3	-	TRBV20-1	TGCAGTGCCAGAACCGTCCGACTAGCGGGAGTAGATACGCAGTATTTT	CSARTVRLAGVDTQYF
-	TRBJ1-5	-	TRBV9	TGTGCCAGCAGCGTAGATTCGAAGTCCCAGCCCCAGCATTTT	CASSVDSKSQPQHF
TRBD2	TRBJ2-3	few	TRBV10-2	TGCGCCAGCAGGATACTAGCGGGAGGGACAGATACGCAGTATTTT	CASRILAGGTDTQYF